The present entry profiles one T cell receptor (beta chain) with its context. The sample belongs to a study of blood T cell repertoires in COVID-19. Study background: Material from acute and convalescent COVID-19 was sourced from the United States, Italy and Spain.

The CDR3 extends over 16 amino acids. Losses at the gene ends were 4 bases for V and 1 base for J; bases not matched to a gene: 5. CDR1 KGHSH and CDR2 LQKENI come from the germline V gene. Original handling: It was from reference gene primer amplification that nucleated cell counts were estimated. TCRdb keeps only in-frame clones here, not all; method: immunoSEQ multiplex PCR. For V, J and clone size, that table is used; D and trimming come from the DNA. The profile shows about 69,000 clones, about 90% of them singletons. Material for sequencing was peripheral blood. The receptor was isolated from a middle-aged man with COVID-19, enrolled during active disease. This chain joins TRBV18 and TRBJ2-2; TRBD1 aligns across 8 bases. The CDR3, as DNA: TGTGCCAGCTCACGAACCGGGACAGGGAACACCGGGGAGCTGTTTTTT. Translating it yields CASSRTGTGNTGELFF.